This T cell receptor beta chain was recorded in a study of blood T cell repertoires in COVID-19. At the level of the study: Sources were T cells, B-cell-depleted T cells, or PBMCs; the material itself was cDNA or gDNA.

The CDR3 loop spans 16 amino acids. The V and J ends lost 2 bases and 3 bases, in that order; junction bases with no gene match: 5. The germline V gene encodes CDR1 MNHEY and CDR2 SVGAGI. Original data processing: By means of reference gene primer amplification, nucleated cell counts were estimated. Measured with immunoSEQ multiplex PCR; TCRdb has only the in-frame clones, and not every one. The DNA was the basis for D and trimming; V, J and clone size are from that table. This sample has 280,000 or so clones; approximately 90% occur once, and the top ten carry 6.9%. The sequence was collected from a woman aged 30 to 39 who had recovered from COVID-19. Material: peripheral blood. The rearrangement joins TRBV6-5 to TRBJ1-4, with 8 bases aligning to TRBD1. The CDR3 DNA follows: TGTGCCAGCAGTTACGCAGGGACAGGACCTAATGAAAAACTGTTTTTT. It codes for CASSYAGTGPNEKLFF.